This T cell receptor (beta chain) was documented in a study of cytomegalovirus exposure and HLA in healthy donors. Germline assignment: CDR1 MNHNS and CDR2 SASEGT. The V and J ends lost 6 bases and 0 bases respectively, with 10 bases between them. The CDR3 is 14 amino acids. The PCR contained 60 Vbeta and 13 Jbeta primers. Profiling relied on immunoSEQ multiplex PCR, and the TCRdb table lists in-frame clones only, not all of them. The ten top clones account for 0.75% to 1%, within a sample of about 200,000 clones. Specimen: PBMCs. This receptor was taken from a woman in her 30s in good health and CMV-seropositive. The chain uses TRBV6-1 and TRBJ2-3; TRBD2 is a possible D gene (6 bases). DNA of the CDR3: TGTGCCAGCAGGGGGACTGCTAGCACAGATACGCAGTATTTT. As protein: CASRGTASTDTQYF.